This record looks at one TCR beta chain sequence and its context. Its antigen is not known. These data are taken from a study of identical twins. Study-level points and caveats: Analyses based on zero insertions could be partly confounded by invariant MAIT and iNKT cells. Abundant beta clonotypes from cord blood bore fewer insertions; memory repertoires lacked this pattern.

From the 5' RACE reads, TCRdb called clonotypes with MiXCR, one entry per CDR3 protein. The sample includes 500,000 or so distinct CDR3 sequences, around 20% seen only once; the top ten take around 0.91%. Germline CDR1 reads SNHLY; CDR2 reads FYNNEI. Deletions cut 1 base from V and 7 bases from J, with 3 bases between. The CDR3 runs to 11 residues. The data were also submitted as part of a second study, on T cells expressing NK-cell markers. That report notes: One observes that, in several donors, these clonotypes were also the leading ones within the CD3+CD56-NKG2C+ fraction.

This clonotype was obtained from a woman younger than 35 in good health. Sequences were obtained from CD4+ T cells sorted from blood. The rearrangement uses TRBV2 and TRBJ2-3; D is unresolved. The CDR3 coding sequence is TGTGCCAGCAGTGAAGTGTATACGCAGTATTTT. It translates to CASSEVYTQYF.